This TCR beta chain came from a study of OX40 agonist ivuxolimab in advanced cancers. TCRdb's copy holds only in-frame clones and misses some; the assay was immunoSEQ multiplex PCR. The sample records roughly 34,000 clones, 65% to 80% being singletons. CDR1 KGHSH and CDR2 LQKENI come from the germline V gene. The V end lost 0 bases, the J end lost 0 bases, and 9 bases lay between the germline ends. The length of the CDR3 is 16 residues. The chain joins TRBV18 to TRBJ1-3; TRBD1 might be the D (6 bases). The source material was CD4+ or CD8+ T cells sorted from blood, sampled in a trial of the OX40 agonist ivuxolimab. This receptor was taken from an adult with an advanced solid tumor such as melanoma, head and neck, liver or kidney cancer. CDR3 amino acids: CASSPPNRDSGNTIYF. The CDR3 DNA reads TGTGCCAGCTCACCACCGAACAGGGACTCTGGAAACACCATATATTTT.